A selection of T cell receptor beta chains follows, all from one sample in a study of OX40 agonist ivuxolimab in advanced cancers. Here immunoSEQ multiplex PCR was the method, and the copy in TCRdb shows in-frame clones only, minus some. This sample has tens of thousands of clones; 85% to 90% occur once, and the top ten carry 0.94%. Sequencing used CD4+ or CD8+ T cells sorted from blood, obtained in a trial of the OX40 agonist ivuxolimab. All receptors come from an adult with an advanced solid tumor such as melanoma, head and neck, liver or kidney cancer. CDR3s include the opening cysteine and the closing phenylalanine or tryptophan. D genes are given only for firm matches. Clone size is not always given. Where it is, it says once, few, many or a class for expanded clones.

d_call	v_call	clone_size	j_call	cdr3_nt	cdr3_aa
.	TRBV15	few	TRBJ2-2	TGTGCCACCAGCAGACCTCAGGGGATCGACACCGGGGAGCTGTTTTTT	CATSRPQGIDTGELFF
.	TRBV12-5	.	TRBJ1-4	TGTGCTAGTGGTTTGGTAACGGGATCCGGGGTGCCTGAAAAACTGTTTTTT	CASGLVTGSGVPEKLFF
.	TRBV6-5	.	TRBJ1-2	TGTGCCAGCAGTCCGGAGCATGGCTACACCTTC	CASSPEHGYTF
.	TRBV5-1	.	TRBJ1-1	TGCGCCAGCAGCTCGGGACAATGGGGCACTGAAGCTTTCTTT	CASSSGQWGTEAFF
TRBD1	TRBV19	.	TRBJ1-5	TGTGCCAGTAGTATAGATTGGCAGGGGGCCCAGCATTTT	CASSIDWQGAQHF
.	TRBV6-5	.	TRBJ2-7	TGTGCCAGCAGTTACCGGACACCTTCCTACGAGCAGTACTTC	CASSYRTPSYEQYF
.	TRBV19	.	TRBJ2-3	TGTGCCAGTAGTATAGATCTTCGGGGAGACATGGGTACGCAGTATTTT	CASSIDLRGDMGTQYF
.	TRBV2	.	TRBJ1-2	TGTGCCAGCAGTGACCAAGAGACAGGCCTCCGCAGCTATGGCTACACCTTC	CASSDQETGLRSYGYTF
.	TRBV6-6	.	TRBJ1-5	TGTGCCAGCAGCCCCACTAACACCAATCAGCCCCAGCATTTT	CASSPTNTNQPQHF
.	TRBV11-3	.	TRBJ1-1	TGTGCCAGCAGCTTATATGTAACGGGCACTGAAGCTTTCTTT	CASSLYVTGTEAFF
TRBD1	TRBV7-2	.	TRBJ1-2	TGTGCCAGCAGCTTAGATGGACAGGGAAACTATGGCTACACCTTC	CASSLDGQGNYGYTF
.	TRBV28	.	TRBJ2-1	TGTGCCAGCCGATCGGAAGGATACAATGAGCAGTTCTTC	CASRSEGYNEQFF
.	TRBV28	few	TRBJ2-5	TGTGCCAGCAGTTCCCGACGGGGCCAAGAGACCCAGTACTTC	CASSSRRGQETQYF
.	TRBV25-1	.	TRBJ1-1	TGTGCCAGCGGAGAAACAGCGAAAAACACTGAAGCTTTCTTT	CASGETAKNTEAFF
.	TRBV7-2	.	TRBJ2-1	TGTGCCAGCAGCTTAGGGGAACCCAGCTCCTACAATGAGCAGTTCTTC	CASSLGEPSSYNEQFF
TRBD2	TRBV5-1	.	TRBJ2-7	TGCGCCAGCAGCTTGGGGGGGGGAGTAAGCTACGAGCAGTACTTC	CASSLGGGVSYEQYF
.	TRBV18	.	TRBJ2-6	TGTGCCAGCTCGGCCAACGTCCTGACTTTC	CASSANVLTF
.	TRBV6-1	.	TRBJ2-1	TGTGCCAGCAGTGAAGCGGGTTTCGGCAATGAGCAGTTCTTC	CASSEAGFGNEQFF
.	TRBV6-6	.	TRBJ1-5	TGTGCCAGCAGTCCTACGGGCCGTAGCAATCAGCCCCAGCATTTT	CASSPTGRSNQPQHF
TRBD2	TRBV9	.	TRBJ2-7	TGTGCCAGCAGCCTCGGGGGGTTCTCCTACGAGCAGTACTTC	CASSLGGFSYEQYF
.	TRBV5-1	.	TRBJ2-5	TGCGCCAGCAGCTTGGCCGACAGGATCGGAGAGACCCAGTACTTC	CASSLADRIGETQYF
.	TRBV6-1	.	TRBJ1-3	TGTGCCAGCAGGGTCGACAGAGCTGGAAACACCATATATTTT	CASRVDRAGNTIYF
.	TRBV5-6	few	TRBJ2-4	TGTGCCAGCAGCGTCAGGGTACTAGCCAAAAACATTCAGTACTTC	CASSVRVLAKNIQYF
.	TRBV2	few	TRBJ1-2	TGTGCCAGCAGTGAAGGGCTAGAAGGGCCAACGGGGCACTATGGCTACACCTTC	CASSEGLEGPTGHYGYTF
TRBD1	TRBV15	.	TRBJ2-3	TGTGCCACCAGCAGAGGACAGGGGGGCACAGATACGCAGTATTTT	CATSRGQGGTDTQYF
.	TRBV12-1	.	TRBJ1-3	TGTGCCAGCAGCTTCGGGGGGCCGGGGTCTGGAAACACCATATATTTT	CASSFGGPGSGNTIYF
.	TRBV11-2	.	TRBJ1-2	TGTGCCAGCAGCTCAATCTTGGGGGGGTATAACTATGGCTACACCTTC	CASSSILGGYNYGYTF
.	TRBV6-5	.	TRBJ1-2	TGTGCCAGCAGCCCGACGGTGTCGTATGGCTACACCTTC	CASSPTVSYGYTF
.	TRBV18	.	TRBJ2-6	TGTGCCAGCTCACCGTCAGGGCCTGGGGCCAACGTCCTGACTTTC	CASSPSGPGANVLTF
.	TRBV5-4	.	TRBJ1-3	TGTGCCAGCAGCTGGCCAGGACTAGACACCATATATTTT	CASSWPGLDTIYF
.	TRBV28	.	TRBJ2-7	TGTGCCAGCAAACTCCTACTCTACGAGCAGTACTTC	CASKLLLYEQYF
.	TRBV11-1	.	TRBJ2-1	TGTGCCAGCAGCTTAGATCGGGGGTCCCATGAGCAGTTCTTC	CASSLDRGSHEQFF
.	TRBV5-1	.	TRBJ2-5	TGCGCCAGCAGTTCGAATTCGCCTCCGGGGACCCAGTACTTC	CASSSNSPPGTQYF
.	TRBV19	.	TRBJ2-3	TGTGCCAGTAGTAGTAGGGCAGACAGCATAGATACGCAGTATTTT	CASSSRADSIDTQYF
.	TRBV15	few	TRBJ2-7	TGTGCCACCAGCAGAGATCGAAGGCAGGGGTCCTACGAGCAGTACTTC	CATSRDRRQGSYEQYF
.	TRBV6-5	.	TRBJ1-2	TGTGCCAGCACCAAAAGGGCTGGGGTACTTGGCTACACCTTC	CASTKRAGVLGYTF
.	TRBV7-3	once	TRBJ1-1	TGTGCCAGCAGCTTGGCGGGGATGAACACTGAAGCTTTCTTT	CASSLAGMNTEAFF
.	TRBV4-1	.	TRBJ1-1	TGCGCCAGCAGCGCAGGACACACGAACACTGAAGCTTTCTTT	CASSAGHTNTEAFF
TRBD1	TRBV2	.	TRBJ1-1	TGTGCCAGCAGCAATACAGGGGTGAACACTGAAGCTTTCTTT	CASSNTGVNTEAFF
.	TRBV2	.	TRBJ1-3	TGTGCCAGCAGTGGAGGTGGAAACACCATATATTTT	CASSGGGNTIYF
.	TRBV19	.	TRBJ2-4	TGTGCCAGTAGTATCCTAAGTGGGGCAGGCGAGGGCAAAAACATTCAGTACTTC	CASSILSGAGEGKNIQYF
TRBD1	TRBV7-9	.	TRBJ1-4	TGTGCCAGCGACCTAGGTTCCGGGACAGCTACTGAAAAACTGTTTTTT	CASDLGSGTATEKLFF
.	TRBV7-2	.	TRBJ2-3	TGTGCCAGCAGCTTAAGCCCCACTCGAGATACGCAGTATTTT	CASSLSPTRDTQYF
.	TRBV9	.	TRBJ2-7	TGTGCCAGCAGCGTTGGCAGGGAAGGCTACGAGCAGTACTTC	CASSVGREGYEQYF
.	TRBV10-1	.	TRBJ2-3	TGCGCCAGCAGTGAGGGGACTAGCACAGATACGCAGTATTTT	CASSEGTSTDTQYF
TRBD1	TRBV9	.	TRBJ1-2	TGTGCCACACTTACGGGACAGGGAATCCTCTATGGCTACACCTTC	CATLTGQGILYGYTF
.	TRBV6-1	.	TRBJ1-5	TGTGCCAGCAGTGTACAGGGAGGCGGCAATCAGCCCCAGCATTTT	CASSVQGGGNQPQHF
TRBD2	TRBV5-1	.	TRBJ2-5	TGCGCCAGCAGCTTGGCCGTGACTAGCGGGAGGGATGGAGAGACCCAGTACTTC	CASSLAVTSGRDGETQYF
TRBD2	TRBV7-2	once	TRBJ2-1	TGTGCCACTTCGTCCGACGGGACTAGCGGGATGTATGAGCAGTTCTTC	CATSSDGTSGMYEQFF
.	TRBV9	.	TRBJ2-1	TGTGCCAGCAGCGTAGCGTGGCTAGCCAATGAGCAGTTCTTC	CASSVAWLANEQFF
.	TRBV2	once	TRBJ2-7	TGTGCCAGCAGTGATGAGCTAGCCCACGAGCAGTACTTC	CASSDELAHEQYF
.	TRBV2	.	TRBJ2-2	TGTGCCAGCAGTGAAAGACCCTACACCGGGGAGCTGTTTTTT	CASSERPYTGELFF
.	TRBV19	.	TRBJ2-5	TGTGCCAGTAGTATCGGCTGGACTCCCCAAGAGACCCAGTACTTC	CASSIGWTPQETQYF
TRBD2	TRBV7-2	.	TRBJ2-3	TGTGCCAGCAGCCCGTGGAGCGGGAGTACAGATACGCAGTATTTT	CASSPWSGSTDTQYF
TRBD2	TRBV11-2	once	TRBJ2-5	TGTGCCAGCAGTTACCTGCAGACTAGCGGGGAAGAGACCCAGTACTTC	CASSYLQTSGEETQYF
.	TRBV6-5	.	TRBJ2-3	TGTGCCAGCAGTCCCGGACTCAATTCGAGGGATACGCAGTATTTT	CASSPGLNSRDTQYF
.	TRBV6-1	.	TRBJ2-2	TGTGCCAGCAGTCACAGGGACACCGGGGAGCTGTTTTTT	CASSHRDTGELFF
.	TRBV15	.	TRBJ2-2	TGTGCCACCAGTAGGGACACCACGGGCACCGGGGAGCTGTTTTTT	CATSRDTTGTGELFF